The rows below give T cell receptor beta chains drawn from one sample of a study of shared clonotypes between healthy human individuals. Here immunoSEQ multiplex PCR was the method, and the copy in TCRdb shows in-frame clones only, minus some. Counted here are approximately 1.1 million clones, about 84% occurring once; the ten biggest clones make up approximately 0.5%. The sample taken for sequencing was memory CD4+ T cells from PBMCs. The receptors here all came from a man between 18 and 35 years old in good health. Some clones in this sample may be carry-over from other donors' samples. CDR3s include the opening cysteine and the closing phenylalanine or tryptophan. The D gene is left open where the match is weak. Size values are once, few and many counts, or a class for expanded clones, and some rows have none.

d_gene: TRBD2; v_gene: TRBV10-3; len: 15; j_gene: TRBJ2-1; abundance: NA; CDR3nt: TGTGCCATCAAAGATACTAGCGGGAGTAACTATGAGCAGTTCTTC; CDR3aa: CAIKDTSGSNYEQFF
d_gene: NA; v_gene: TRBV28; len: 15; j_gene: TRBJ1-1; abundance: NA; CDR3nt: TGTGCCAGCAGTTTATTGGCAGGGGTTGACACTGAAGCTTTCTTT; CDR3aa: CASSLLAGVDTEAFF
d_gene: TRBD1; v_gene: TRBV25-1; len: 18; j_gene: TRBJ2-6; abundance: NA; CDR3nt: TGTGCCAGCAGTGGCAGCAGGGGGCTTACTTCTGGGGCCAACGTCCTGACTTTC; CDR3aa: CASSGSRGLTSGANVLTF
d_gene: NA; v_gene: TRBV29-1; len: 12; j_gene: TRBJ2-7; abundance: once; CDR3nt: TGCAGCGTTGAAGCCGGGACCTACGAGCAGTACTTC; CDR3aa: CSVEAGTYEQYF
d_gene: TRBD2; v_gene: TRBV28; len: 17; j_gene: TRBJ2-3; abundance: NA; CDR3nt: TGTGCCAGCAGTTCTGTGCGACTAGCGGGAGTAGTAGATACGCAGTATTTT; CDR3aa: CASSSVRLAGVVDTQYF
d_gene: NA; v_gene: TRBV9; len: 13; j_gene: TRBJ2-6; abundance: few; CDR3nt: TGTGCCAGCAGCGGAACTGGGGCCAACGTCCTGACTTTC; CDR3aa: CASSGTGANVLTF
d_gene: NA; v_gene: TRBV5-4; len: 13; j_gene: TRBJ1-1; abundance: NA; CDR3nt: TGTGCCACCTCTAAAGGAGGGGGCACTGAAGCTTTCTTT; CDR3aa: CATSKGGGTEAFF
d_gene: TRBD1; v_gene: TRBV5-3; len: 18; j_gene: TRBJ2-2; abundance: few; CDR3nt: TGTGCCAGAAGCTTGGAACAGGGGGCCCTTGATAACACCGGGGAGCTGTTTTTT; CDR3aa: CARSLEQGALDNTGELFF
d_gene: TRBD2; v_gene: TRBV14; len: 21; j_gene: TRBJ2-3; abundance: NA; CDR3nt: TGTGCCAGCAGCCAAGATCGATGGGGACTAGCGACGAAGTATAGCACAGATACGCAGTATTTT; CDR3aa: CASSQDRWGLATKYSTDTQYF
d_gene: TRBD1; v_gene: TRBV5-8; len: 13; j_gene: TRBJ2-1; abundance: NA; CDR3nt: TGTGCCAGCTCCCGACAGGGTGTAAATGAGCAGTTCTTC; CDR3aa: CASSRQGVNEQFF
d_gene: NA; v_gene: TRBV11-2; len: 14; j_gene: TRBJ2-7; abundance: NA; CDR3nt: TGTGCCAGCAGCTCTCGGGGTCTATCCTACGAGCAGTACTTC; CDR3aa: CASSSRGLSYEQYF
d_gene: NA; v_gene: TRBV6-1; len: 14; j_gene: TRBJ2-7; abundance: NA; CDR3nt: TGTGCCAGCAGTGAACAGGACAGCCTCTACGAGCAGTACTTC; CDR3aa: CASSEQDSLYEQYF
d_gene: TRBD2; v_gene: TRBV7-4; len: 17; j_gene: TRBJ2-1; abundance: NA; CDR3nt: TGTGCCAGCAGCCACAGAACTAGCGGGCGATCCTACAATGAGCAGTTCTTC; CDR3aa: CASSHRTSGRSYNEQFF
d_gene: TRBD1; v_gene: TRBV10-3; len: 16; j_gene: TRBJ2-7; abundance: once; CDR3nt: TGTGCCATCAGTGGGGGTCACGGACAGGGAACCTACGAGCAGTACTTC; CDR3aa: CAISGGHGQGTYEQYF
d_gene: NA; v_gene: TRBV6-1; len: 13; j_gene: TRBJ1-4; abundance: NA; CDR3nt: TGTGCCAGCAGTGAAGGGCGGCAGCTTAAACTGTTTTTT; CDR3aa: CASSEGRQLKLFF
d_gene: TRBD1; v_gene: TRBV7-9; len: 15; j_gene: TRBJ1-2; abundance: NA; CDR3nt: TGTGCCAGCAGCTTAGAGGCAGGGGGCCGATATGGCTACACCTTC; CDR3aa: CASSLEAGGRYGYTF
d_gene: NA; v_gene: TRBV28; len: 16; j_gene: TRBJ1-2; abundance: NA; CDR3nt: TGTGCCAGCAGTTCCGACGGGGACACGCCTAACTATGGCTACACCTTC; CDR3aa: CASSSDGDTPNYGYTF
d_gene: NA; v_gene: TRBV10-2; len: 15; j_gene: TRBJ2-2; abundance: many; CDR3nt: TGCGCCAGCGCAACAGGGCGGGATAGAACCGGGGAGCTGTTTTTT; CDR3aa: CASATGRDRTGELFF
d_gene: TRBD1; v_gene: TRBV4-3; len: 17; j_gene: TRBJ2-1; abundance: NA; CDR3nt: TGCGCCAGCAGCCAAGATTCCGGGACAGGTTCCTACAATGAGCAGTTCTTC; CDR3aa: CASSQDSGTGSYNEQFF
d_gene: NA; v_gene: TRBV7-9; len: 14; j_gene: TRBJ2-5; abundance: NA; CDR3nt: TGTGCCAGCAGATACAATCAGGGGCAGGAGACCCAGTACTTC; CDR3aa: CASRYNQGQETQYF
d_gene: NA; v_gene: TRBV4-3; len: 17; j_gene: TRBJ2-2; abundance: NA; CDR3nt: TGCGCCAGCAGCCAAGATTCCCATAGGACTAACACCGGGGAGCTGTTTTTT; CDR3aa: CASSQDSHRTNTGELFF
d_gene: NA; v_gene: TRBV6-5; len: 14; j_gene: TRBJ2-3; abundance: NA; CDR3nt: TGTGCCAGCAGTTACGATAGGCTTGTTCAGACGCAGTATTTT; CDR3aa: CASSYDRLVQTQYF
d_gene: TRBD1; v_gene: TRBV7-2; len: 16; j_gene: TRBJ2-3; abundance: NA; CDR3nt: TGTGCCAGCAGCTTAGTCCAGGGGGCACCCACAGATACGCAGTATTTT; CDR3aa: CASSLVQGAPTDTQYF
d_gene: TRBD2; v_gene: TRBV2; len: 11; j_gene: TRBJ2-7; abundance: NA; CDR3nt: TGTGCCAGCAGTTCGGGGACTAAGCAGTACTTC; CDR3aa: CASSSGTKQYF
d_gene: NA; v_gene: TRBV13; len: 17; j_gene: TRBJ1-4; abundance: NA; CDR3nt: TGTGCCAGCAGCCACAGATCGGACCCAGGAGTAGAGGAAAAACTGTTTTTT; CDR3aa: CASSHRSDPGVEEKLFF
d_gene: NA; v_gene: TRBV11-2; len: 15; j_gene: TRBJ2-4; abundance: NA; CDR3nt: TGTGCCAGCAGCAATCTCGGGAGAGTCAAAAACATTCAGTACTTC; CDR3aa: CASSNLGRVKNIQYF
d_gene: NA; v_gene: TRBV9; len: 20; j_gene: TRBJ2-6; abundance: NA; CDR3nt: TGTGCCAGCAGCGTCGCGGGAAGGGGATTGGCCCCCCCTGGGGCCAACGTCCTGACTTTC; CDR3aa: CASSVAGRGLAPPGANVLTF
d_gene: NA; v_gene: TRBV2; len: 14; j_gene: TRBJ2-3; abundance: NA; CDR3nt: TGTGCCAGCAGGGGGGGGGCTAGCACAGATACGCAGTATTTT; CDR3aa: CASRGGASTDTQYF
d_gene: NA; v_gene: TRBV4-1; len: 17; j_gene: TRBJ2-1; abundance: NA; CDR3nt: TGCGCCAGCAGCCCCCTCCGAATTACTCGAACATACAATGAGCAGTTCTTC; CDR3aa: CASSPLRITRTYNEQFF
d_gene: TRBD1; v_gene: TRBV2; len: 13; j_gene: TRBJ2-5; abundance: once; CDR3nt: TGTGCCAGCACAGACAGGGGATGGGAGACCCAGTACTTC; CDR3aa: CASTDRGWETQYF
d_gene: TRBD1; v_gene: TRBV7-9; len: 14; j_gene: TRBJ1-1; abundance: NA; CDR3nt: TGTGCCAGCAGCCTCACAGGGGCGGGTACTGAAGCTTTCTTT; CDR3aa: CASSLTGAGTEAFF
d_gene: NA; v_gene: TRBV19; len: 15; j_gene: TRBJ1-2; abundance: NA; CDR3nt: TGTGCCAGTACCCCGGGGCGGATTGTTTTCTATGGCTACACCTTC; CDR3aa: CASTPGRIVFYGYTF
d_gene: NA; v_gene: TRBV28; len: 13; j_gene: TRBJ1-1; abundance: NA; CDR3nt: TGTGCCACCCGTGGGGGTCGGAGCACTGAAGCTTTCTTT; CDR3aa: CATRGGRSTEAFF
d_gene: NA; v_gene: TRBV2; len: 13; j_gene: TRBJ2-1; abundance: NA; CDR3nt: TGTGCCACCCGGGGAATAGGCGTCAATGAGCAGTTCTTC; CDR3aa: CATRGIGVNEQFF
d_gene: NA; v_gene: TRBV5-1; len: 16; j_gene: TRBJ2-3; abundance: many; CDR3nt: TGCGCCAGCAGCCTCCCCGCACTGACTAGCACAGATACGCAGTATTTT; CDR3aa: CASSLPALTSTDTQYF
d_gene: TRBD2; v_gene: TRBV12-5; len: 14; j_gene: TRBJ2-1; abundance: once; CDR3nt: TGTGCTAGTGGTTCTAGCGGGAGGCCTAATGAGCAGTTCTTC; CDR3aa: CASGSSGRPNEQFF
d_gene: TRBD2; v_gene: TRBV9; len: 15; j_gene: TRBJ2-1; abundance: NA; CDR3nt: TGTGCCAGCAGCGTAGCGGGACTAGCGGGAGGTGAGCAGTTCTTC; CDR3aa: CASSVAGLAGGEQFF
d_gene: NA; v_gene: TRBV9; len: 16; j_gene: TRBJ1-3; abundance: NA; CDR3nt: TGTGCCAGCAGCGTAGGGGGCGTCGGGTATGGAAACACCATATATTTT; CDR3aa: CASSVGGVGYGNTIYF
d_gene: NA; v_gene: TRBV27; len: 14; j_gene: TRBJ2-7; abundance: few; CDR3nt: TGTGCCAGCAGGCCCATCCCAGCCTCCTACGAGCAGTACTTC; CDR3aa: CASRPIPASYEQYF
d_gene: NA; v_gene: TRBV21-1; len: 16; j_gene: TRBJ1-3; abundance: NA; CDR3nt: TGTGCCAGCAGCAAAGGTGACAGGGGGGCTGGAAACACCATATATTTT; CDR3aa: CASSKGDRGAGNTIYF
d_gene: NA; v_gene: TRBV6-5; len: 16; j_gene: TRBJ2-7; abundance: NA; CDR3nt: TGTGCCAGCAGTTTTAAGGTTTCGGCCAGCTCCTACGAGCAGTACTTC; CDR3aa: CASSFKVSASSYEQYF
d_gene: NA; v_gene: TRBV28; len: 12; j_gene: TRBJ1-5; abundance: NA; CDR3nt: TGTGCCAGCAGCCGGACAGAGGAGCCCCAGCATTTT; CDR3aa: CASSRTEEPQHF
d_gene: NA; v_gene: TRBV5-1; len: 14; j_gene: TRBJ1-4; abundance: NA; CDR3nt: TGCGCCAGCAGACAGGGAGCAACTAATGAAAAACTGTTTTTT; CDR3aa: CASRQGATNEKLFF
d_gene: TRBD2; v_gene: TRBV5-1; len: 14; j_gene: TRBJ2-1; abundance: few; CDR3nt: TGCGCCAGCACGAGCGGGAGCTCCTACAATGAGCAGTTCTTC; CDR3aa: CASTSGSSYNEQFF
d_gene: NA; v_gene: TRBV10-3; len: 14; j_gene: TRBJ1-2; abundance: NA; CDR3nt: TGTGCCATCAGCCGGGACAATGAGGGCTATGGCTACACCTTC; CDR3aa: CAISRDNEGYGYTF